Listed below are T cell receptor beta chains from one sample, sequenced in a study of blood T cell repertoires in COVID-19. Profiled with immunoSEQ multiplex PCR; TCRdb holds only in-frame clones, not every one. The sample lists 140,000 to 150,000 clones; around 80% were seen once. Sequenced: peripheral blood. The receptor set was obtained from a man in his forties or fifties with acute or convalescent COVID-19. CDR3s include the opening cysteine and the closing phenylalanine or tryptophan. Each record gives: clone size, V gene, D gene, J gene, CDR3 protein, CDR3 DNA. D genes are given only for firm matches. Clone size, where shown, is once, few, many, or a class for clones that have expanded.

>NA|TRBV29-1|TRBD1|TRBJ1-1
CSVHRGRGTEAFF
TGCAGCGTACACAGGGGGCGCGGTACTGAAGCTTTCTTT
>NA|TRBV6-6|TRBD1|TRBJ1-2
CASKLTGGSGGYTF
TGTGCCAGCAAGTTAACAGGGGGGAGCGGGGGCTACACCTTC
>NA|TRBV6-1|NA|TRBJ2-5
CASSELGREETQYF
TGTGCCAGCAGTGAATTGGGCAGAGAAGAGACCCAGTACTTC
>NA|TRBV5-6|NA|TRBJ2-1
CASGAGRYGTQFF
TGTGCCAGCGGTGCGGGACGGTATGGAACGCAGTTCTTC
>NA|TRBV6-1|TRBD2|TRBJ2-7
CASSEARLAGQSSYEQYF
TGTGCCAGCAGTGAAGCCCGGCTAGCGGGGCAGAGCTCCTACGAGCAGTACTTC
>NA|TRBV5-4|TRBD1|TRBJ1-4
CASSRQGDLNEKLFF
TGTGCCAGCAGCAGACAGGGGGACCTTAATGAAAAACTGTTTTTT
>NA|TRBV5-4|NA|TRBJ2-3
CASSLALADTQYF
TGTGCCAGCAGCTTAGCCCTAGCGGATACGCAGTATTTT
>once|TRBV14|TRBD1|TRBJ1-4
CASSQLGQGNEKLFF
TGTGCCAGCAGCCAACTGGGACAGGGTAATGAAAAACTGTTTTTT
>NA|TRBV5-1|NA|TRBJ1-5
CASSEDSYQPQHF
TGCGCCAGCAGCGAGGACAGCTATCAGCCCCAGCATTTT
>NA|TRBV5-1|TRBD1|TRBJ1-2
CASADRGQNYGYTF
TGCGCCAGCGCCGACAGGGGGCAGAACTATGGCTACACCTTC
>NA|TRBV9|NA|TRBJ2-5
CASSVDRGQETQYF
TGTGCCAGCAGCGTAGATAGAGGGCAAGAGACCCAGTACTTC
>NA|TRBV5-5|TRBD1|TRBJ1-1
CASSVMGQPNTEAFF
TGTGCCAGCAGCGTAATGGGACAGCCCAACACTGAAGCTTTCTTT
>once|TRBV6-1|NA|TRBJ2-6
CASSEWTPEFYSGANVLTF
TGTGCCAGCAGTGAATGGACACCGGAATTCTACTCTGGGGCCAACGTCCTGACTTTC
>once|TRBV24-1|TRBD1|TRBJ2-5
CATSDPDRVETQYF
TGTGCCACCAGTGATCCAGACAGGGTTGAGACCCAGTACTTC
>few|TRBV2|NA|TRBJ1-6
CASTQGWGNSPLHF
TGTGCCAGCACCCAGGGCTGGGGTAATTCACCCCTCCACTTT
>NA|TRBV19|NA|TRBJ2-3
CASNTRGATQYF
TGTGCCAGTAATACACGGGGGGCGACGCAGTATTTT
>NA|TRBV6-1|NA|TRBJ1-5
CASSDSAGSSQPQHF
TGTGCCAGCAGTGATTCGGCAGGGTCAAGTCAGCCCCAGCATTTT
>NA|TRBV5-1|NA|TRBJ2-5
CASSWGETRRETQYF
TGCGCCAGCAGCTGGGGGGAAACGAGGCGAGAGACCCAGTACTTC
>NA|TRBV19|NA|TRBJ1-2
CASSTGIRGYTF
TGTGCCAGTAGTACTGGCATCCGTGGCTACACCTTC
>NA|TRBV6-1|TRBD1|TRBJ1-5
CASSDPGTVAYSNQPQHF
TGTGCCAGCAGTGATCCCGGGACAGTGGCTTATAGCAATCAGCCCCAGCATTTT
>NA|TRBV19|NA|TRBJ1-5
CASSIDLSQPQHF
TGTGCCAGTAGTATAGATCTGAGTCAGCCCCAGCATTTT
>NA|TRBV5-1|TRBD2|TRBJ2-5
CASSPSPSGQLQETQYF
TGCGCCAGCAGCCCCTCCCCTAGCGGGCAGTTACAAGAGACCCAGTACTTC
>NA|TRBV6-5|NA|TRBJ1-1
CASSYSRLTEAFF
TGTGCCAGCAGTTACTCCCGACTCACTGAAGCTTTCTTT
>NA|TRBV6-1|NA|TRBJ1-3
CASSEDRVSGNTIYF
TGTGCCAGCAGTGAAGACAGGGTCTCTGGAAACACCATATATTTT
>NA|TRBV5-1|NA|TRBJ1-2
CASSQTDINYGYTF
TGCGCCAGCAGCCAAACGGACATTAACTATGGCTACACCTTC
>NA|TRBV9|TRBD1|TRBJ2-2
CASSGQQGPTGELFF
TGTGCCAGCAGCGGACAACAGGGGCCCACCGGGGAGCTGTTTTTT
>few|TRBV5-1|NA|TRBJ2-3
CASSLVGGLVGDTQYF
TGCGCCAGCAGCTTGGTCGGGGGTCTAGTTGGAGATACGCAGTATTTT
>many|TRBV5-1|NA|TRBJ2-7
CASSLGRTTYEQYF
TGCGCCAGCAGCTTGGGAAGGACTACCTACGAGCAGTACTTC
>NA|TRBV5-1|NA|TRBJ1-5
CASSSAPLEPQHF
TGCGCCAGCAGCTCTGCGCCCTTGGAGCCCCAGCATTTT
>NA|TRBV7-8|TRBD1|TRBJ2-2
CASSLVRGKGELFF
TGTGCCAGCAGCTTAGTCAGGGGGAAAGGGGAGCTGTTTTTT
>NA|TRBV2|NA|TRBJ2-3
CASTREDTQYF
TGTGCCAGCACCCGGGAAGATACGCAGTATTTT
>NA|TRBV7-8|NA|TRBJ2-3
CASSLRQITDTQYF
TGTGCCAGCAGCTTAAGACAGATAACAGATACGCAGTATTTT
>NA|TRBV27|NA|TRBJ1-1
CASSLDPGMGAEAFF
TGTGCCAGCAGTTTAGATCCGGGGATGGGAGCTGAAGCTTTCTTT
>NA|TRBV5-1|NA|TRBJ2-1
CASSLGGLSYNEQFF
TGCGCCAGCAGCTTGGGGGGACTCAGCTACAATGAGCAGTTCTTC
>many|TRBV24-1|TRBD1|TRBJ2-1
CATSDPGQGRVDEQFF
TGTGCCACCAGTGACCCGGGACAGGGACGTGTGGATGAGCAGTTCTTC
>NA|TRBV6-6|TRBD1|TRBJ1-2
CASSPGQLLRDGYTF
TGTGCCAGCAGTCCGGGACAGCTCTTACGCGATGGCTACACCTTC
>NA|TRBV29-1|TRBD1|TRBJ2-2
CSVRGPGQGGTGELFF
TGCAGCGTGCGGGGGCCGGGACAGGGGGGCACCGGGGAGCTGTTTTTT
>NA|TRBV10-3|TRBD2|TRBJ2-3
CAISGGASDTQYF
TGTGCCATTAGCGGGGGGGCTTCAGATACGCAGTATTTT
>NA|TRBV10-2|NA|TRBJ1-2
CASSGTNYGYTF
TGCGCCAGCAGTGGTACAAACTATGGCTACACCTTC
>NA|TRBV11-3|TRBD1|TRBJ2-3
CASSPQGMTDTQYF
TGTGCCAGCAGTCCACAGGGGATGACGGATACGCAGTATTTT
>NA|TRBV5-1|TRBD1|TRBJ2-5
CASSLGGTGEQETQYF
TGCGCCAGCAGCTTGGGAGGGACAGGGGAGCAAGAGACCCAGTACTTC
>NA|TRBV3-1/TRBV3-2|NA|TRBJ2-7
CASSLRDGSAYEQYF
TGTGCCAGCAGCCTTAGAGACGGGTCTGCCTACGAGCAGTACTTC